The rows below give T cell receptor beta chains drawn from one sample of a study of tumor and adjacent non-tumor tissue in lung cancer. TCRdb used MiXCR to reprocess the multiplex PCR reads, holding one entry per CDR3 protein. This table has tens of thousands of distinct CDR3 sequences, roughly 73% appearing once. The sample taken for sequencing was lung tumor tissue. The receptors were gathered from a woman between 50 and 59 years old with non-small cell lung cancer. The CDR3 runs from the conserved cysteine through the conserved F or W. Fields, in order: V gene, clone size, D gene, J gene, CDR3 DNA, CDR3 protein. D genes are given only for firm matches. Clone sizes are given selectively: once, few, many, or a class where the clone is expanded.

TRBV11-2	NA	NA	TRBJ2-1	TGTACCATCAGCTTAGTGACTGGGACGTACGAGCAGTTCTTC	CTISLVTGTYEQFF
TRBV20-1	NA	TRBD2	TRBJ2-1	TGCAGTGCTCCCGGTAGCGGGAGGGAGCAGCTCTTC	CSAPGSGREQLF
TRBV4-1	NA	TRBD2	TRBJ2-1	TGCGCCAGCAGCCAACCACCGGGACTAGTGGGCAATGAGCACTTCTTC	CASSQPPGLVGNEHFF
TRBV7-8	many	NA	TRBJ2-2	TGTGCCAGCAGCTTAGTTGCTGACGGGGAGCTGTTTTTT	CASSLVADGELFF
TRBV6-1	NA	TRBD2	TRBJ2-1	TGTGCCAGCAGTGAACTCCTAGCGGGTTGGTGGAATGAGGAGTTCTTC	CASSELLAGWWNEEFF
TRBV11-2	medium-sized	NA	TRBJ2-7	TGTGCCAGCAGCTTAGAGGCAGGGGCTGGGGAGCAGTACTTC	CASSLEAGAGEQYF
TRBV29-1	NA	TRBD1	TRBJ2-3	TGCAGCGCTCTTCAGGGGGGCACAGATACGCAGTATTTT	CSALQGGTDTQYF
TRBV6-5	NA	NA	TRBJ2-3	TGTACCAGCAGTTACTTGAGGTTTAGGTTCACAGATACGCAGTATTTT	CTSSYLRFRFTDTQYF
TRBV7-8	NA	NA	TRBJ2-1	TGCGCCAGCAGCTTAGTGGGGCGGTGGCAGTTCTTC	CASSLVGRWQFF
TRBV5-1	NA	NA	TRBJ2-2	TGCGCCAGCACGCAGGACATCCTAAACGCCCGGGAGCTGTTTTTT	CASTQDILNARELFF
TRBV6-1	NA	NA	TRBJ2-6	TGTGCCAGCCGACTGCTCTCTGGGCCCATCGTCCTGACTTTC	CASRLLSGPIVLTF
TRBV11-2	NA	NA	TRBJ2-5	TGTGCCAGCAGCTTATCCAGTTCGGAGACCCATTACTTC	CASSLSSSETHYF
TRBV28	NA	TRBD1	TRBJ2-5	TGTACCAGCAGATCGCCCGACAGGGGGAGTTGGGAGACTCAGTACTTT	CTSRSPDRGSWETQYF
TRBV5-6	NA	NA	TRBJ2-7	TGTGCCAGCAGCTTTGGGGCACGAGTCTACGAGCAGTACTTC	CASSFGARVYEQYF
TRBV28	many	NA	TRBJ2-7	TGTGCCAGCAGAATTGGCGGGACACATCCCGTGACCTACGAGCAGTACTTC	CASRIGGTHPVTYEQYF
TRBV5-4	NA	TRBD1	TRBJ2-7	TGTGCCAGTAGCATGGGACAGGCCTACGAGCAGTATTTC	CASSMGQAYEQYF
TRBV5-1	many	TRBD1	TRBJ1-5	TGCGCCAGCAGCTTGGACGGGACAGGGGTACAGCCCCAGCATTTT	CASSLDGTGVQPQHF
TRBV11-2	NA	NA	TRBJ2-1	TGTGTCAGCAGCCCAGGACTCAGCTCTTACAATGAGCAATACTTC	CVSSPGLSSYNEQYF
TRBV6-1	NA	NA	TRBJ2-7	TGTGCCAGCAGCCTGGGACATGAGGCGTACTATGAGCAATACTTC	CASSLGHEAYYEQYF
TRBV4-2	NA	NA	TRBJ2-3	TGTGCCAGCAGCGAGGCACGCGAGGAGAGCACAGATACGCAGTATTTT	CASSEAREESTDTQYF
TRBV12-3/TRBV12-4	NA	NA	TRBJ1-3	TGTGCCGGCAGTCCCGAGGGGGGTGGAGGAAACACCATATATTTT	CAGSPEGGGGNTIYF
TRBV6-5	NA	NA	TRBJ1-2	TGTGCCAGCAGTTACCCCGGACAGTCCTTGGACGGCTGCACCTTC	CASSYPGQSLDGCTF